The clone carrying this T cell receptor beta chain was found many times. The sample comes from a study of T cell repertoires in cytomegalovirus infection. Using its own MiXCR run on the reads, TCRdb lists one record per CDR3 protein. Of 300,000 or so distinct CDR3 sequences in the sample, around 10% were seen once. The sequence derives from a human donor in good health (CMV status not recorded). Some clones in this sample may be carry-over from other donors' samples. The sequenced material came from PBMCs.

DNA for the CDR3: TGTGCCAGCAGCCGCCGACAGGTCTACAATGAGCAGTTCTTC. Translating gives CASSRRQVYNEQFF. The chain combines TRBV5-6 with TRBJ2-1, with a tentative D call TRBD1 (6 bases). The germline V and J ends were trimmed by 4 bases and 3 bases, with 11 bases remaining between them. The CDR3 has 14 amino acids. Looked up from germline, CDR1 is SGHDT and CDR2 is YYEEEE.